This T cell receptor beta chain originates from a study of control samples from healthy donors and cancer patients. The method was immunoSEQ multiplex PCR; TCRdb's version includes in-frame clones alone and lacks a portion of them. The sample shows 90,000 to 100,000 clones, 79% of them seen only once. Germline CDR1 reads LGHNT; CDR2 reads FRNRAP. CDR3 size: 14 residues. Between the trimmed V and J ends, which lost 4 bases and 2 bases, there was a span of 9 bases. The receptor comes from a woman aged 25-40 years in good health. The gene calls are TRBV12-5 and TRBJ1-3; the D is unclear. Sample: blood. The CDR3 protein is CASGSRVAGNTIYF. The CDR3, as DNA: TGTGCTAGTGGTTCACGGGTGGCTGGAAACACCATATATTTT.